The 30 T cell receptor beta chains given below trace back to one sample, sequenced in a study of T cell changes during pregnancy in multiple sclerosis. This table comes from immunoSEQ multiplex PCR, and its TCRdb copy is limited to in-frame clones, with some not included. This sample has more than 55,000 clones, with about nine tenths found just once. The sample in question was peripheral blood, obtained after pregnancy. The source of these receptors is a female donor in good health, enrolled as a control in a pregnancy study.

DNA of the CDR3: TGTGCCAGTAGTATAGATTCCCGGACAGGGCGCAATGAGCAGTTCTTC. Translating gives CASSIDSRTGRNEQFF. The rearrangement uses TRBV19 and TRBJ2-1; the match to TRBD1 covers 8 bases. Germline V gene sequence: CDR1 LNHDA, CDR2 SQIVND (reference sequence). V trimming: 0 bases; J trimming: 6 bases; junction bases outside the gene matches: 7. This CDR3 is built from 16 residues.

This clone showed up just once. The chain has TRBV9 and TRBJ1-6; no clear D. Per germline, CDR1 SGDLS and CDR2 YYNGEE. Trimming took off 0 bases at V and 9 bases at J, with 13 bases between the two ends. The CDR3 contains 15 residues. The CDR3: CASSVEFGVGSPLHF. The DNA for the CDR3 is TGTGCCAGCAGCGTAGAGTTCGGGGTAGGTTCACCCCTCCACTTT.

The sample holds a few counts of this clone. This CDR3 reads CSVRLTGLNTEAFF. CDR3 DNA: TGCAGCGTCCGTCTGACAGGGTTGAACACTGAAGCTTTCTTT. The chain carries TRBV29-1 and TRBJ1-1; 7 bases are shared with TRBD1. The germline V gene encodes CDR1 SQVTM and CDR2 ANQGSEA. Trimming took 6 bases from V and 0 from J; bases not matched to a gene: 7. The CDR3 loop spans 14 amino acids.

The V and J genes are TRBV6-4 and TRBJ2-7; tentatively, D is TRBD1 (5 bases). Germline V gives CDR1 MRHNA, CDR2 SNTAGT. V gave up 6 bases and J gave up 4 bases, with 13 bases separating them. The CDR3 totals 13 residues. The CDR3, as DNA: TGTGCCAGCAGCGAAGGGGCAGAGTACGAGCAGTACTTC. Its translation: CASSEGAEYEQYF.

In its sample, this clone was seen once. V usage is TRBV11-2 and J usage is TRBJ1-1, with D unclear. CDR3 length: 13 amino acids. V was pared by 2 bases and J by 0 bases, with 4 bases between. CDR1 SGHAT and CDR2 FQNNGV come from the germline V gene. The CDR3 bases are TGTGCCAGCAGCTTATCATTGAACACTGAAGCTTTCTTT. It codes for CASSLSLNTEAFF. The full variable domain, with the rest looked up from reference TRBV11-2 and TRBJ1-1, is EAGVAQSPRYKIIEKRQSVAFWCNPISGHATLYWYQQILGQGPKLLIQFQNNGVVDDSQLPKDRFSAERLKGVDSTLKIQPAKLEDSAVYLCASSLSLNTEAFFGQGTRLTVV.

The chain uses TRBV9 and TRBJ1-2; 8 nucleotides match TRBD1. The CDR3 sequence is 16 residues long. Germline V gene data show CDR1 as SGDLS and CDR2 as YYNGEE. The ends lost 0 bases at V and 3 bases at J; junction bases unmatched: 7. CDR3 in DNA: TGTGCCAGCAGCGTAGGGTACAGGGGGTCGGACTATGGCTACACCTTC. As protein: CASSVGYRGSDYGYTF. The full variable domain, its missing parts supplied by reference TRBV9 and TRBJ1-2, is DSGVTQTPKHLITATGQRVTLRCSPRSGDLSVYWYQQSLDQGLQFLIQYYNGEERAKGNILERFSAQQFPDLHSELNLSSLELGDSALYFCASSVGYRGSDYGYTFGSGTRLTVV.

The CDR3 DNA is TGTGCCAGCAGTCCCCGGATGGCGGGACAGCCCCAGCATTTT. Amino acid sequence: CASSPRMAGQPQHF. The chain uses TRBV27 and TRBJ1-5; the D is unclear. The CDR3 sequence is 14 residues long. Germline CDR1 and CDR2: MNHEY and SMNVEV (reference sequence). The V and J ends lost 5 bases and 7 bases respectively, with 15 bases between them.

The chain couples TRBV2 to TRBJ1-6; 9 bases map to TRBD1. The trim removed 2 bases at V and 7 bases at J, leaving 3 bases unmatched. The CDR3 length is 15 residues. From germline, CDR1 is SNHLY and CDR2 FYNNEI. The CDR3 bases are TGTGCCAGCAGTGAAACAGGGGGCGTAAATTCACCCCTCCACTTT. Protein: CASSETGGVNSPLHF.

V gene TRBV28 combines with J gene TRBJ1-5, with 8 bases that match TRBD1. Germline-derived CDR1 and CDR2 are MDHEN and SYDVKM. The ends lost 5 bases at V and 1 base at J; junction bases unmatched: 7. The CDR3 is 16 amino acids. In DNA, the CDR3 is TGTGCCAGCAGTGGGACAGGTGGAGGAAGCAATCAGCCCCAGCATTTT. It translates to CASSGTGGGSNQPQHF.

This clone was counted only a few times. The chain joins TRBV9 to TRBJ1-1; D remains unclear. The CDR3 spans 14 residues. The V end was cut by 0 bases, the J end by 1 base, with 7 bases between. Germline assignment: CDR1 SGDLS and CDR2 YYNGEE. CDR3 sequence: CASSVGLSNTEAFF. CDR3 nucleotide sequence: TGTGCCAGCAGCGTAGGGCTCTCGAACACTGAAGCTTTCTTT.

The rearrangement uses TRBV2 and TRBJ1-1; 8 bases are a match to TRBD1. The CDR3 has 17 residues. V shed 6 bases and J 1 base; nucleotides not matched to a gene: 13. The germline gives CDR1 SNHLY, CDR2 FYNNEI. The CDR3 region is CASRHSIRTGPNTEAFF. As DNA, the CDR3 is TGTGCCAGCAGGCATTCCATTCGGACAGGGCCGAACACTGAAGCTTTCTTT.

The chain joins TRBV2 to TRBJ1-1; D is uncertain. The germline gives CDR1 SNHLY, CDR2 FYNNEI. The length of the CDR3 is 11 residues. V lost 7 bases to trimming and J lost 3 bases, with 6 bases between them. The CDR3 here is CASIPDTEAFF. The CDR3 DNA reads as TGTGCCAGCATTCCCGACACTGAAGCTTTCTTT.

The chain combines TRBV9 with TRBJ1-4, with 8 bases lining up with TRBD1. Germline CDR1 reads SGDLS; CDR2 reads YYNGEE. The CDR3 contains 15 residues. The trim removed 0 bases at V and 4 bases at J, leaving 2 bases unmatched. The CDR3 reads CASSVAGQVNEKLFF. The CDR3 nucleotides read TGTGCCAGCAGCGTAGCGGGACAGGTTAATGAAAAACTGTTTTTT. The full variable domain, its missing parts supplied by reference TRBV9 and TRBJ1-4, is DSGVTQTPKHLITATGQRVTLRCSPRSGDLSVYWYQQSLDQGLQFLIQYYNGEERAKGNILERFSAQQFPDLHSELNLSSLELGDSALYFCASSVAGQVNEKLFFGSGTQLSVL.

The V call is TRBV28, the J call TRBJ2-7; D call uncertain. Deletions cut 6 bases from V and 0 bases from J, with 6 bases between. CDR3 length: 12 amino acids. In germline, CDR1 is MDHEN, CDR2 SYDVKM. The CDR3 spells CASRESSYEQYF. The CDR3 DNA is TGTGCCAGCAGGGAGAGCTCCTACGAGCAGTACTTC. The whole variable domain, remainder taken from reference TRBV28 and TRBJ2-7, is DVKVTQSSRYLVKRTGEKVFLECVQDMDHENMFWYRQDPGLGLRLIYFSYDVKMKEKGDIPEGYSVSREKKERFSLILESASTNQTSMYLCASRESSYEQYFGPGTRLTVT.

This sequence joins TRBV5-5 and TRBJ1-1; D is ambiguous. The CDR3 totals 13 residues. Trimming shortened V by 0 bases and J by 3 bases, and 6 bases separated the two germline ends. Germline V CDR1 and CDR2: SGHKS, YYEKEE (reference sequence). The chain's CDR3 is CASSLVADTEAFF. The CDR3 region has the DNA TGTGCCAGCAGCTTGGTGGCAGACACTGAAGCTTTCTTT.

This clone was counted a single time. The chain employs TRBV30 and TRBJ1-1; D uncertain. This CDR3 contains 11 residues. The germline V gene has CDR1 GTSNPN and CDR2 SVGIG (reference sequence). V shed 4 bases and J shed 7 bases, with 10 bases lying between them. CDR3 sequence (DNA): TGTGCCTGGACCCAGGTGGATGAAGCTTTCTTT. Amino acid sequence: CAWTQVDEAFF. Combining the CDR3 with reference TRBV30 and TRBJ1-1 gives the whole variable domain SQTIHQWPATLVQPVGSPLSLECTVEGTSNPNLYWYRQAAGRGLQLLFYSVGIGQISSEVPQNLSASRPQDRQFILSSKKLLLSDSGFYLCAWTQVDEAFFGQGTRLTVV.

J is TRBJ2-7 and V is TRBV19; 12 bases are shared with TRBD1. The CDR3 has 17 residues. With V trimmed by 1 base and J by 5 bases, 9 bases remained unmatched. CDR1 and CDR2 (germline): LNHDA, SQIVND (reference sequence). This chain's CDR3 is CASSIGVGQGARHEQYF. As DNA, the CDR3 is TGTGCCAGTAGTATAGGAGTGGGACAGGGGGCGAGGCACGAGCAGTACTTC.

CDR3 region: CASSLDGDRVDTEAFF. The DNA of the CDR3 is TGTGCCAGCAGCTTAGATGGAGACAGGGTTGACACTGAAGCTTTCTTT. The chain couples TRBV11-3 to TRBJ1-1, with 7 bases matching TRBD1. The V segment lost 0 bases and the J segment 3 bases; nucleotides outside the gene matches: 7. CDR1 SGHNT and CDR2 YENEEA come from the germline V gene. This CDR3 is 16 amino acids long.

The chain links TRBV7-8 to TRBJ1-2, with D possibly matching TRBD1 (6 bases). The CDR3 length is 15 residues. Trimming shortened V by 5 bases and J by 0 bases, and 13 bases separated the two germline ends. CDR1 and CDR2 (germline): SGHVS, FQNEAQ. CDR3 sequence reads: CASSHGQSSNYGYTF. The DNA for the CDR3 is TGTGCCAGCAGCCACGGACAGTCGTCTAACTATGGCTACACCTTC.

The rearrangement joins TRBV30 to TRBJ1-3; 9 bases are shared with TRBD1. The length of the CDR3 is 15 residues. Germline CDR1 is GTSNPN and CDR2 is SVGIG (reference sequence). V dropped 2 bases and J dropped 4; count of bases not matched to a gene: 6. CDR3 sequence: CAWSISTGGGNTIYF. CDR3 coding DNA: TGTGCCTGGAGTATCTCGACAGGGGGAGGAAACACCATATATTTT.

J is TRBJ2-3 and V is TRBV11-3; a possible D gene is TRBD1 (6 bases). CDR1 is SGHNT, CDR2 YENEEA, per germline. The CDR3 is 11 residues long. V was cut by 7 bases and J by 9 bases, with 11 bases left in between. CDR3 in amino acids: CASTNRETQYF. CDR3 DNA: TGTGCCAGCACGAACAGGGAAACGCAGTATTTT.

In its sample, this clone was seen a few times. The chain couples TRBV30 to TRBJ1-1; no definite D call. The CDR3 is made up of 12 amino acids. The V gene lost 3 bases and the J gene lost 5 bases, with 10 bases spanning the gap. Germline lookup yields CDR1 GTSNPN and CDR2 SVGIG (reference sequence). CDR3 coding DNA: TGTGCCTGGAGGGCGGGAAAAACTGAAGCTTTCTTT. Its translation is CAWRAGKTEAFF.

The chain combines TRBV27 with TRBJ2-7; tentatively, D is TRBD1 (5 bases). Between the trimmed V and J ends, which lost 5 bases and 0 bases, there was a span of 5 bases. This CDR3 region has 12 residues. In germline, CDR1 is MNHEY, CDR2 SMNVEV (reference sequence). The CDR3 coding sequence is TGTGCCAGCAGTGACAGCTCCTACGAGCAGTACTTC. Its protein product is CASSDSSYEQYF.

The CDR3 DNA sequence: TGTGCCAGCAGCGTAGTGCGGTCTAGCGGGGGGGCCGTCTACAATGAGCAGTTCTTC. Protein product: CASSVVRSSGGAVYNEQFF. The chain combines TRBV9 with TRBJ2-1; 12 bases agree with TRBD2. This CDR3 is 19 amino acids long. Germline V lookup: CDR1 SGDLS, CDR2 YYNGEE. V dropped 0 bases and J dropped 3; count of bases not matched to a gene: 10.

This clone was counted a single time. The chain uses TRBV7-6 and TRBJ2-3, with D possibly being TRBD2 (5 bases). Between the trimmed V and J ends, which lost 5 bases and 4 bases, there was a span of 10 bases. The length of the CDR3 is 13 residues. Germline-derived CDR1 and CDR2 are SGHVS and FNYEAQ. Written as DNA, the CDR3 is TGTGCCAGCAGCGAGGGAAGGTCAGATACGCAGTATTTT. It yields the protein CASSEGRSDTQYF.

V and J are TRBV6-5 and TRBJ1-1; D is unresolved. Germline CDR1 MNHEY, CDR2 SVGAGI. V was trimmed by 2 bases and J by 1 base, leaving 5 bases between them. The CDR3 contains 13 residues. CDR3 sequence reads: CASSYPGNTEAFF. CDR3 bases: TGTGCCAGCAGTTACCCCGGGAACACTGAAGCTTTCTTT.

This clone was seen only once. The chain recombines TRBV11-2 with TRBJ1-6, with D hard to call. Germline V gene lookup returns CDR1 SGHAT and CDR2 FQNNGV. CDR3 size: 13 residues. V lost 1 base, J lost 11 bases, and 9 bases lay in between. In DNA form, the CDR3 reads TGTGCCAGCAGCTTAGGGCCGAGGACACCCCTCCACTTT. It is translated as CASSLGPRTPLHF. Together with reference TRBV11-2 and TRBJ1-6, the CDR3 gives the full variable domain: EAGVAQSPRYKIIEKRQSVAFWCNPISGHATLYWYQQILGQGPKLLIQFQNNGVVDDSQLPKDRFSAERLKGVDSTLKIQPAKLEDSAVYLCASSLGPRTPLHFGNGTRLTVT.

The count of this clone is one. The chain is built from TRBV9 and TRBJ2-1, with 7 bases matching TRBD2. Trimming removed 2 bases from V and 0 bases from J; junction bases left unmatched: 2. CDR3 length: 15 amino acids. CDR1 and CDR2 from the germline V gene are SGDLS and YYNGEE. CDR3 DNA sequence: TGTGCCAGCAGCGTTGGCGGGGGCTCCTACAATGAGCAGTTCTTC. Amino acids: CASSVGGGSYNEQFF.

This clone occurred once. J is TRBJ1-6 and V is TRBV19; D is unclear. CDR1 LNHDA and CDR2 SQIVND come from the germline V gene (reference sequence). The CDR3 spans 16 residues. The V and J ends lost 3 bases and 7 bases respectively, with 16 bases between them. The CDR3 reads CASSIQTAVRNSPLHF. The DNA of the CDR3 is TGTGCCAGTAGTATCCAGACCGCGGTGCGCAATTCACCCCTCCACTTT.

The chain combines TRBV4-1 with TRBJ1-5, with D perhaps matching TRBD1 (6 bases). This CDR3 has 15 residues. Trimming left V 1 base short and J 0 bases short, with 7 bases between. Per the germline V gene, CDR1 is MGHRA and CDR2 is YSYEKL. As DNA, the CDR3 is TGCGCCAGCAGCCAAGGGGACATTAGCAATCAGCCCCAGCATTTT. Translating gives CASSQGDISNQPQHF.